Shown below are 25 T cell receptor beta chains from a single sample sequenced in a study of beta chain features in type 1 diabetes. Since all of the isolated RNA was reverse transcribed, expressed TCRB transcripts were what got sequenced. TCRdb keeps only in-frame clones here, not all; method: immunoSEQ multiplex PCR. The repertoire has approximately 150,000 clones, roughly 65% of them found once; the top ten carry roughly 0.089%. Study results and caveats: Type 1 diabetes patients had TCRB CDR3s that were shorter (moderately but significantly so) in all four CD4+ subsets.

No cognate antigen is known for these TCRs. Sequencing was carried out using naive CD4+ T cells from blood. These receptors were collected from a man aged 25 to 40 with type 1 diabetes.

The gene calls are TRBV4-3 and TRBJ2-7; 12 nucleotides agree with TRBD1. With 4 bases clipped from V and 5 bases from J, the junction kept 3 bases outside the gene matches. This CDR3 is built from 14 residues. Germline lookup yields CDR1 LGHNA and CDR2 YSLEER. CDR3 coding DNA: TGCGCCAGCAGCCGCGGGACAGGGGGCGACGAGCAGTACTTC. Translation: CASSRGTGGDEQYF.

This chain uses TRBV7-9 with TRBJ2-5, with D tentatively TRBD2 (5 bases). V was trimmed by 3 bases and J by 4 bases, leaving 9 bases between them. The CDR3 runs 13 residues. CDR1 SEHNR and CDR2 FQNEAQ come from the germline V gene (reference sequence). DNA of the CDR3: TGTGCCAGCAGCTTTAAGGAGGTAGAGACCCAGTACTTC. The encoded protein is CASSFKEVETQYF.

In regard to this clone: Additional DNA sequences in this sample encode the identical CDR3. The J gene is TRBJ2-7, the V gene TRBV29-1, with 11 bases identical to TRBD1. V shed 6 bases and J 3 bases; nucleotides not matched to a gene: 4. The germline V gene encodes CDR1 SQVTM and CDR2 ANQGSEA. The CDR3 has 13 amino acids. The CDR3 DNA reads TGCAGCGTCACCGGGACAGGGGGCTACGAGCAGTACTTC. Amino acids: CSVTGTGGYEQYF.

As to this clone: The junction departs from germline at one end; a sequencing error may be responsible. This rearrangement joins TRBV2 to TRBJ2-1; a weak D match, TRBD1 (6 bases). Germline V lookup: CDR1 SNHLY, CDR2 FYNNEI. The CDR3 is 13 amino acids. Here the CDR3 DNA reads TGTGCCAGCAGTGAAGGACAGGACAACGAGCAGTTCTTC. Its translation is CASSEGQDNEQFF.

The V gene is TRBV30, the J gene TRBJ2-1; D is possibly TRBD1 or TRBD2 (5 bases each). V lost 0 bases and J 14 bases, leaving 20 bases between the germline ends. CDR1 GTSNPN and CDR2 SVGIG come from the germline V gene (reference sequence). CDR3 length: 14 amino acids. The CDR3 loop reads CAWSVLGPTSGEFF. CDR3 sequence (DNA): TGTGCCTGGAGTGTACTGGGACCGACCAGTGGGGAGTTCTTC.

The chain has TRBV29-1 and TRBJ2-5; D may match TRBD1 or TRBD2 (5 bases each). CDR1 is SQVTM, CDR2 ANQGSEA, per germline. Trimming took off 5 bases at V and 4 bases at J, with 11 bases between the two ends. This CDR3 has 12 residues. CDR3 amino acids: CSVRDHLETQYF. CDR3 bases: TGCAGCGTTCGGGACCACCTAGAGACCCAGTACTTC.

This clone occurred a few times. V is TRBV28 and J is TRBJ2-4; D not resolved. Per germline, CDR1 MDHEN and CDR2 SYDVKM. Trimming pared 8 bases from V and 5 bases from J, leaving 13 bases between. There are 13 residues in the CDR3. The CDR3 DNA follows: TGTGCCAGCCACCTGTCGGCGGAAAACATTCAGTACTTC. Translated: CASHLSAENIQYF.

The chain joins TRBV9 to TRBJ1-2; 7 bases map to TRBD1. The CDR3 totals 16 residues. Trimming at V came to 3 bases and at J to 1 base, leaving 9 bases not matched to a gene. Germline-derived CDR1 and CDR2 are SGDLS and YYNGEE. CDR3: CASSEPGGQLNYGYTF. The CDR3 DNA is TGTGCCAGCAGCGAGCCAGGGGGGCAGCTTAACTATGGCTACACCTTC. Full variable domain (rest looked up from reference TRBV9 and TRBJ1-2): DSGVTQTPKHLITATGQRVTLRCSPRSGDLSVYWYQQSLDQGLQFLIQYYNGEERAKGNILERFSAQQFPDLHSELNLSSLELGDSALYFCASSEPGGQLNYGYTFGSGTRLTVV.

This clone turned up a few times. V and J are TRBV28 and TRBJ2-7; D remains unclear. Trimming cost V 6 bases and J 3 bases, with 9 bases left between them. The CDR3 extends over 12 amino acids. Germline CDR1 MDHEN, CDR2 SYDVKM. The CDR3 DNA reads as TGTGCCAGCAGCAAAAGCAGCTACGAGCAGTACTTC. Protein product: CASSKSSYEQYF.

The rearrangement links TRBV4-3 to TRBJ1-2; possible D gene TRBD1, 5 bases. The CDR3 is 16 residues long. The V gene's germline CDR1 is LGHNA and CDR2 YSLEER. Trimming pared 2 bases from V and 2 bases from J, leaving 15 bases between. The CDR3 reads CASSQLIQGGNYGYTF. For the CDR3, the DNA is TGCGCCAGCAGCCAACTAATCCAGGGAGGGAACTATGGCTACACCTTC.

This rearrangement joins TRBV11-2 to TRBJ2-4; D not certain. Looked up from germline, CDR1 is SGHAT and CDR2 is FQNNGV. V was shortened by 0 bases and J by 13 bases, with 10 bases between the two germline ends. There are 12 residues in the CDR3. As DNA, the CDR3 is TGTGCCAGCAGCTTAGAAGGAGAGAGACAGTACTTC. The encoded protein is CASSLEGERQYF.

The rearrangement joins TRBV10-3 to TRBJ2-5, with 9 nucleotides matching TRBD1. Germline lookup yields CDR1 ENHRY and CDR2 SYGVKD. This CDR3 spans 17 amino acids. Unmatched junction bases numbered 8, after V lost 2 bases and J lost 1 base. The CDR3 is CAISEATGGRAQETQYF. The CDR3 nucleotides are TGTGCCATCAGTGAGGCTACAGGGGGCAGGGCCCAAGAGACCCAGTACTTC.

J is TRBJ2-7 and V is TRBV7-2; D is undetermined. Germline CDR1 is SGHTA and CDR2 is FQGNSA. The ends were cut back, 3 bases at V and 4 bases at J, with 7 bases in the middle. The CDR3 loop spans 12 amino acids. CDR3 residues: CASSFSLYEQYF. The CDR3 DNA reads TGTGCCAGCAGCTTTTCGTTGTACGAGCAGTACTTC.

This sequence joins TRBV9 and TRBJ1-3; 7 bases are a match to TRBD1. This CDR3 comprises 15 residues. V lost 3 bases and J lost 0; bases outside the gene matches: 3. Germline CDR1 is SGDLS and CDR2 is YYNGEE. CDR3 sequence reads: CASSARQGSGNTIYF. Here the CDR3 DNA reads TGTGCCAGCAGCGCCCGACAGGGCTCTGGAAACACCATATATTTT.

CDR3 residues: CASSQDFRGQDGYTF. The CDR3 DNA is TGTGCCAGCAGCCAAGATTTCAGGGGCCAGGATGGCTACACCTTC. V usage is TRBV14 and J usage is TRBJ1-2; maybe TRBD1 (6 bases). CDR3 length: 15 amino acids. V was pared by 0 bases and J by 6 bases, with 14 bases between. Germline CDR1 SGHDN, CDR2 FVKESK.

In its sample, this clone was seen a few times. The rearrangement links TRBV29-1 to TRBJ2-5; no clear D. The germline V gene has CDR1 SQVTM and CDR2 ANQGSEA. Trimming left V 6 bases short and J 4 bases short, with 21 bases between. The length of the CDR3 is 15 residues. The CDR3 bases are TGCAGCGTCCGAAGAGAGACCTCGCCCCCAGAGACCCAGTACTTC. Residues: CSVRRETSPPETQYF.

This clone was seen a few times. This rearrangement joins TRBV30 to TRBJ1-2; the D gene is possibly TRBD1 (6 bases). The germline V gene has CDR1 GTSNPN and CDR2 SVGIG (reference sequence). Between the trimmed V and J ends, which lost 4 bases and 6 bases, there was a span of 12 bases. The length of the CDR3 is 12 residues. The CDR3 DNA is TGTGCCTGGACCAGCGGGGGCCATGGCTACACCTTC. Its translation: CAWTSGGHGYTF.

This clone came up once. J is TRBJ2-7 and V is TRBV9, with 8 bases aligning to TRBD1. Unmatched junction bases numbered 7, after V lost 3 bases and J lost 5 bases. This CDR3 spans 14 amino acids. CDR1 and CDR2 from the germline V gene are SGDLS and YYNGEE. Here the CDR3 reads CASSARSGGNEQYF. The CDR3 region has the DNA TGTGCCAGCAGCGCCCGATCAGGGGGCAACGAGCAGTACTTC.

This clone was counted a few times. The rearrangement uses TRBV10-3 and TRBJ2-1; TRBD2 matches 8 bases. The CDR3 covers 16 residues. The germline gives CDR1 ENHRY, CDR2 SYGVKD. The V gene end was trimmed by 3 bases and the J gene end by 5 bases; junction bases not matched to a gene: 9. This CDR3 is CAISEPRGGRNNEQFF. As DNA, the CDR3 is TGTGCCATCAGTGAACCCCGCGGGGGGCGGAACAATGAGCAGTTCTTC.

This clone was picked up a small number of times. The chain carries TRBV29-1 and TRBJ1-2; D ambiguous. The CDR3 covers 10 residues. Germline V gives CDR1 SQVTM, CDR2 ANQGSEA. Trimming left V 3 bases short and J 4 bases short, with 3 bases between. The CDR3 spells CSVDTYGYTF. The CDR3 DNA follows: TGCAGCGTTGACACCTATGGCTACACCTTC. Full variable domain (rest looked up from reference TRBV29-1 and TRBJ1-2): SAVISQKPSRDICQRGTSLTIQCQVDSQVTMMFWYRQQPGQSLTLIATANQGSEATYESGFVIDKFPISRPNLTFSTLTVSNMSPEDSSIYLCSVDTYGYTFGSGTRLTVV.

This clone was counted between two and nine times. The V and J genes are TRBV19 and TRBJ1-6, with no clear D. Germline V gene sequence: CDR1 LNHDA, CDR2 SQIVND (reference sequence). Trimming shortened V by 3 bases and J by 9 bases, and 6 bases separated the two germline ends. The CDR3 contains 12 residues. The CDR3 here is CASSILGSPLHF. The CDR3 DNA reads TGTGCCAGTAGTATTCTTGGTTCACCCCTCCACTTT. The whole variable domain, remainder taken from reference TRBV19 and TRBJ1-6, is DGGITQSPKYLFRKEGQNVTLSCEQNLNHDAMYWYRQDPGQGLRLIYYSQIVNDFQKGDIAEGYSVSREKKESFPLTVTSAQKNPTAFYLCASSILGSPLHFGNGTRLTVT.

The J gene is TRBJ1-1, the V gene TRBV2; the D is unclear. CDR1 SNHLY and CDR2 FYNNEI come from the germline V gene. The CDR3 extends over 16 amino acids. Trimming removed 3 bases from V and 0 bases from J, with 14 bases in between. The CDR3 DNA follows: TGTGCCAGCAGTGATCGGCAGCTCATGTTGAACACTGAAGCTTTCTTT. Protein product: CASSDRQLMLNTEAFF.

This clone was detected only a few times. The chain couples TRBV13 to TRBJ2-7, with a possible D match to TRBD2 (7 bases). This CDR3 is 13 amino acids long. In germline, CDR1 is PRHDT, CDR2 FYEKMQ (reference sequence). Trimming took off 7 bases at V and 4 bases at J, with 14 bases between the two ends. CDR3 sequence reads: CASTRGASYEQYF. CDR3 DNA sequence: TGTGCCAGCACCCGGGGGGCAAGTTACGAGCAGTACTTC.

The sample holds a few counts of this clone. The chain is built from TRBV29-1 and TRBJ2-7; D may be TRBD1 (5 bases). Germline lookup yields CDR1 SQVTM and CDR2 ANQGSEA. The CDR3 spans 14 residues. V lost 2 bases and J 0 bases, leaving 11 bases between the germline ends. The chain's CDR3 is CSVELAGNSYEQYF. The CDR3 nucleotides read TGCAGCGTTGAATTGGCAGGGAACTCCTACGAGCAGTACTTC.

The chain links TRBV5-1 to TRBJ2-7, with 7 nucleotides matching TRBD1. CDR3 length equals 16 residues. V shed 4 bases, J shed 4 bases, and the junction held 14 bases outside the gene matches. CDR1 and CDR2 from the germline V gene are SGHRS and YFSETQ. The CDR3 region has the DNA TGCGCCAGCAGCGTGATGGGGCAAGGACAGGTGTACGAGCAGTACTTC. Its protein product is CASSVMGQGQVYEQYF.